This T cell receptor beta chain originates from a study of shared clonotypes between healthy human individuals. Measured with immunoSEQ multiplex PCR; TCRdb has only the in-frame clones, and not every one. The data hold about 610,000 clones, with about 96% observed a single time. Germline CDR1 reads WNHNN; CDR2 reads SYGVQD (reference sequence). The CDR3 is 14 residues long. V was clipped by 2 bases and J by 7 bases, with 12 bases between them. V usage is TRBV10-1 and J usage is TRBJ2-1, with D hard to call. The source is a woman aged 30 to 39 in good health. Sequences were obtained from naive CD4+ T cells sorted from blood. Regarding subset: CD45RA+ positively selected. The CDR3 spells CASSEGEPANEQFF. CDR3 sequence (DNA): TGCGCCAGCAGTGAGGGGGAACCCGCTAATGAGCAGTTCTTC.